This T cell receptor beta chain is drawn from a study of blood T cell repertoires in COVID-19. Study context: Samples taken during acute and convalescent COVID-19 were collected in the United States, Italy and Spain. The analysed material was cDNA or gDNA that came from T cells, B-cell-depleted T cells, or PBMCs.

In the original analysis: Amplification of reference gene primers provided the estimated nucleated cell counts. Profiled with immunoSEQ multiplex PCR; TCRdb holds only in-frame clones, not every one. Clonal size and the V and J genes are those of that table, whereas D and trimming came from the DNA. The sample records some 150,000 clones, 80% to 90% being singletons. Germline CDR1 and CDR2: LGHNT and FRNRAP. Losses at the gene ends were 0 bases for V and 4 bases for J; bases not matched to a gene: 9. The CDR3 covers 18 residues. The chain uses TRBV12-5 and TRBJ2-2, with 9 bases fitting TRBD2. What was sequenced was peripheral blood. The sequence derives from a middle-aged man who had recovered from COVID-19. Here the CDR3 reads CASGLVSAGGPSTGELFF. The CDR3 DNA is TGTGCTAGTGGTTTGGTATCGGCGGGGGGGCCGAGCACCGGGGAGCTGTTTTTT. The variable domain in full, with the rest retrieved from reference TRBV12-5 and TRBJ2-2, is DARVTQTPRHKVTEMGQEVTMRCQPILGHNTVFWYRQTMMQGLELLAYFRNRAPLDDSGMPKDRFSAEMPDATLATLKIQPSEPRDSAVYFCASGLVSAGGPSTGELFFGEGSRLTVL.